The clone carrying this T cell receptor (beta chain) was picked up one time. Germline V lookup: CDR1 SGHNT, CDR2 YYREEE (reference sequence). Trimming removed 4 bases at V and 2 bases at J, with 19 bases between. The CDR3 contains 16 residues. The sample originates from a study of blood T cell repertoires in COVID-19. Study-level information: The United States, Italy and Spain provided the acute and convalescent COVID-19 samples. PBMCs, B-cell-depleted T cells, or T cells were the source of the cDNA or gDNA that made up the material.

Per the original methods: The authors estimated nucleated cell counts from reference gene primer amplification. The method was immunoSEQ multiplex PCR; TCRdb's version includes in-frame clones alone and lacks a portion of them. The V and J calls and clone size were taken over from that table, and D and trimming were inferred from the DNA. The profile shows tens of thousands of clones, about 80% of them singletons. The sequence derives from a human donor in a cohort sampled during active COVID-19. The sample comprised peripheral blood. This sequence joins TRBV5-4 and TRBJ2-7; D gene unclear. The CDR3 bases are TGTGCCAGCAGCGGGCCCCCAGGTACCATCCCCTACGAGCAGTACTTC. As protein: CASSGPPGTIPYEQYF.